Here is one T cell receptor beta chain with its context. Its specific antigen is unknown. No base quality values were provided; no much bigger clone lies one nucleotide off. The germline V gene supplies CDR1 MNHEY and CDR2 SVGEGT. Trimming takes 6 bases off V and 7 bases off J; junction bases not matched to a gene: 5. The CDR3 numbers 13 residues from cysteine through phenylalanine. Kept here is only the CDR3 DNA, which spans 39 bases and is read in frame from base 1. Taken with the paper, the label for treatment or condition translates to: in vitro stimulation with specific CMV peptide epitopes to enrich CMV-specific T cells. The sample is drawn from a study of T cell repertoires in cytomegalovirus infection (dated by TCRdb to the late 2010s). About the full investigation: Alongside well-studied HLA-B-restricted epitopes, the peptide stimulations were aimed at recently identified HLA-C-restricted CMV epitopes, whose presentation resists viral immunomodulation. Because public TCR beta signatures pointed to carriage of CMV infection together with the matching HLA type, the HLA type of each donor mattered for the analysis.

Results and caveats for the whole study, not just this receptor: The ex vivo response was dominated by HLA-C-restricted CMV-specific TCR beta clonotypes, which also provided the single most frequent clonotype in two of eight donors. Carriers of CMV infection plus the relevant HLA type were discriminated by the cumulative frequency of public TCR beta family members in the study cohort and in an independent approximately 400-donor cohort.

TCRdb names Illumina HiSeq 1500 as the instrument used. The raw public data were reprocessed by TCRdb itself: fastp quality trimming at Q25, MiXCR clonotype calling, in-frame beta chains only. Records with the same CDR3 protein are collapsed into one entry carrying the most frequent genes and DNA. The sample table contains 62,000 or so distinct CDR3 sequences; only one count was recorded for around 20% of them. Jointly, the top ten make up over 65% of the sample. The TCR sequence derives from a human donor in good health (CMV status not recorded). Some clones in this sample may be carry-over from other donors' samples. The sequencing used CD8+ T cells from cultured PBMCs, collected from culture after CMV antigen stimulation. The chain uses TRBV6-2 or TRBV6-3 and TRBJ2-1; 8 central nucleotides agree with TRBD1. The bases are TGTGCCAGCAGCCGACAGGGGTTGAATGAGCAGTTCTTC. This encodes CASSRQGLNEQFF.